The T cell receptor (beta chain) under discussion was sequenced for a study of post-analysis software for immune sequencing data. Findings and caveats of the study: Patients showed TRBV5-6, TRBV5-1 and TRBV20-1 among four to six TRBV segments more frequent than in controls.

Unique-molecular-identifier-tagged TCR beta cDNA libraries were used. In TCRdb, the PCR reads were re-called with MiXCR into one record per CDR3 protein. Of roughly 570,000 distinct CDR3 sequences in the sample, around a third were seen once. The V gene lost 5 bases and the J gene lost 2 bases, with 12 bases spanning the gap. Per the germline V gene, CDR1 is SEHNR and CDR2 is FQNEAQ (reference sequence). CDR3 length: 14 residues. With respect to this clonotype: Antigen specificity is unknown.

The clonotype originates from a girl between 2 and 17 years old with multiple sclerosis. Input material: blood. The rearrangement links TRBV7-9 to TRBJ2-5, with D hard to call. Here the CDR3 DNA reads TGTGCCAGCAGCCCACAGAATCCGCAAGAGACCCAGTACTTC. This translates into CASSPQNPQETQYF.